These 15 T cell receptor beta chains came from one sample sequenced in a study of cytomegalovirus exposure and HLA in healthy donors. The PCR made use of 60 Vbeta and 13 Jbeta primers. The data were produced by immunoSEQ multiplex PCR, yet TCRdb's version contains in-frame clones alone and is incomplete. The table has around 200,000 clones, around four fifths seen once; the top ten hold approximately 2.5%. The sample was PBMCs. These receptors all stem from a woman between 40 and 50 years old in good health and CMV-seronegative.

The DNA of the CDR3 is TGTGCCAGCAGCGCGGGGACAGATACGCAGTATTTT. This gives the protein CASSAGTDTQYF. This chain joins TRBV9 and TRBJ2-3; perhaps TRBD2 as D (5 bases). CDR1 is SGDLS, CDR2 YYNGEE, per germline. The CDR3 length is 12 residues. Trimming left V 3 bases short and J 3 bases short, with 5 bases between.

V gene TRBV18 combines with J gene TRBJ1-1, with TRBD1 matching over 8 bases. The CDR3 is 14 residues long. J was trimmed by 4 bases and V by 6 bases; bases with no gene match: 7. Germline CDR1 KGHSH, CDR2 LQKENI. CDR3 in DNA: TGTGCCAGCTCCGAGGACAGGGTGACCACTGAAGCTTTCTTT. Its translation: CASSEDRVTTEAFF.

V and J are TRBV7-9 and TRBJ1-5, with TRBD1 matching 8 bases. CDR1 and CDR2 from the germline V gene are SEHNR and FQNEAQ (reference sequence). V was clipped by 1 base and J by 6 bases; unmatched bases: 8. The CDR3 consists of 16 residues. CDR3 sequence (DNA): TGTGCCAGCAGCTTAGTTTCAGGGGGCGCCGGTCAGCCCCAGCATTTT. Amino acid sequence: CASSLVSGGAGQPQHF.

The chain has TRBV19 and TRBJ1-2; D is unresolved. The germline V gene encodes CDR1 LNHDA and CDR2 SQIVND (reference sequence). The CDR3 consists of 13 residues. The V and J ends lost 7 bases and 0 bases respectively, with 9 bases between them. The CDR3 DNA sequence: TGTGCCAGTAAGCAGCGAACTAACTATGGCTACACCTTC. It specifies CASKQRTNYGYTF.

About this clone itself: The DNA is left out, because the CDR3 cannot be placed on it with certainty; the CDR3 is given as TCRdb lists it. The V gene is TRBV27, the J gene TRBJ1-2; the table's TRBD1 call for D was not verified on the DNA. Germline-derived CDR1 and CDR2 are MNHEY and SMNVEV (reference sequence). The CDR3 contains 15 residues when both ends are counted. The chain's CDR3 is CASSSFGPGVYGYTF.

The V call is TRBV6-1, the J call TRBJ1-2; 9 bases line up with TRBD1. Germline V lookup: CDR1 MNHNS, CDR2 SASEGT. The V gene end was trimmed by 4 bases and the J gene end by 0 bases; junction bases not matched to a gene: 3. The CDR3 is made up of 15 amino acids. The CDR3 loop is CASSARTGANYGYTF. The CDR3 nucleotides are TGTGCCAGCAGTGCCCGGACAGGGGCTAACTATGGCTACACCTTC.

The gene calls are TRBV6-5 and TRBJ2-7, with TRBD1 matching 7 bases. CDR3 length: 15 amino acids. J was trimmed by 2 bases and V by 6 bases; bases with no gene match: 10. CDR1 and CDR2 (germline): MNHEY, SVGAGI. The CDR3 loop reads CASSLFRDSAYEQYF. For the CDR3, the DNA is TGTGCCAGCAGCCTTTTTCGGGACAGCGCCTACGAGCAGTACTTC.

The sample holds one count of this clone. The CDR3 loop is CASSPASSGNTIYF. CDR3 DNA sequence: TGTGCCAGCAGCCCTGCTAGCTCTGGAAACACCATATATTTT. The rearrangement joins TRBV5-6 to TRBJ1-3, with D hard to call. Trimming removed 4 bases at V and 0 bases at J, with 8 bases between. Germline values: CDR1 SGHDT, CDR2 YYEEEE. The CDR3 length is 14 residues. Full variable domain (missing parts from reference TRBV5-6 and TRBJ1-3): DAGVTQSPTHLIKTRGQQVTLRCSPKSGHDTVSWYQQALGQGPQFIFQYYEEEERQRGNFPDRFSGHQFPNYSSELNVNALLLGDSALYLCASSPASSGNTIYFGEGSWLTVV.

J is TRBJ2-5 and V is TRBV2, with D maybe TRBD2 (5 bases). The germline CDR1 and CDR2 sequences are SNHLY and FYNNEI. The CDR3 extends over 17 amino acids. Trimming removed 4 bases from V and 2 bases from J, with 20 bases in between. DNA for the CDR3: TGTGCCAGCAGTGCAAGAGGGAGTCAGCTAATACAAGAGACCCAGTACTTC. Translated, it gives CASSARGSQLIQETQYF. Filled out from reference TRBV2 and TRBJ2-5, the complete variable domain reads EPEVTQTPSHQVTQMGQEVILRCVPISNHLYFYWYRQILGQKVEFLVSFYNNEISEKSEIFDDQFSVERPDGSNFTLKIRSTKLEDSAMYFCASSARGSQLIQETQYFGPGTRLLVL.

The V and J genes are TRBV13 and TRBJ1-1, with D possibly TRBD1 on 5 matching bases. Per the germline V gene, CDR1 is PRHDT and CDR2 is FYEKMQ (reference sequence). The CDR3 loop spans 14 amino acids. Trimming removed 5 bases from V and 1 base from J, with 11 bases in between. CDR3 sequence reads: CASSRAGPNTEAFF. CDR3 DNA sequence: TGTGCCAGCAGCCGAGCGGGACCGAACACTGAAGCTTTCTTT.

The chain's CDR3 is CASSLVGGLSNQPQHF. The CDR3, as DNA: TGTGCCAGCAGCTTAGTTGGGGGGTTGAGCAATCAGCCCCAGCATTTT. The V gene is TRBV7-2, the J gene TRBJ1-5; possibly TRBD1 for D (5 bases). Trimming removed 1 base from V and 1 base from J, with 11 bases in between. Germline values: CDR1 SGHTA, CDR2 FQGNSA. The CDR3 covers 16 residues.

V is TRBV30 and J is TRBJ1-1; unclear D gene. Germline CDR1 GTSNPN, CDR2 SVGIG (reference sequence). This CDR3 is built from 13 residues. Trimming left V 2 bases short and J 4 bases short, with 11 bases between. CDR3 in amino acids: CAWSKTVGTEAFF. CDR3 nucleotide sequence: TGTGCCTGGAGTAAAACAGTAGGCACTGAAGCTTTCTTT.

This clone was seen a single time. The rearrangement links TRBV13 to TRBJ2-1, with 13 positions matching TRBD2. From germline, CDR1 is PRHDT and CDR2 FYEKMQ (reference sequence). This CDR3 is 17 amino acids long. V lost 2 bases to trimming and J lost 5 bases; unmatched junction nucleotides: 6. In DNA form, the CDR3 reads TGTGCCAGCAGCTTATCCGGACTAGCGGGAGCCAACAATGAGCAGTTCTTC. Amino acids: CASSLSGLAGANNEQFF.

This clone turned up a few times. V gene TRBV5-4 combines with J gene TRBJ2-1; maybe TRBD1 (6 bases). V was shortened by 4 bases and J by 6 bases, with 17 bases between the two germline ends. Germline V gene sequence: CDR1 SGHNT, CDR2 YYREEE (reference sequence). CDR3 length: 15 residues. The CDR3 here is CASSPLTGRSNEQFF. The CDR3 DNA reads as TGTGCCAGCAGCCCGCTGACAGGACGAAGCAATGAGCAGTTCTTC.

The chain couples TRBV9 to TRBJ2-7; D may be TRBD2 (10 bases). Looked up from germline, CDR1 is SGDLS and CDR2 is YYNGEE. V lost 4 bases and J 5 bases, leaving 25 bases between the germline ends. CDR3 size: 17 residues. The CDR3: CASSSGTGPLAGDEQYF. DNA for the CDR3: TGTGCCAGCAGCTCCGGGACAGGGCCGCTAGCGGGAGACGAGCAGTACTTC. The full variable domain, completed using reference TRBV9 and TRBJ2-7, is DSGVTQTPKHLITATGQRVTLRCSPRSGDLSVYWYQQSLDQGLQFLIQYYNGEERAKGNILERFSAQQFPDLHSELNLSSLELGDSALYFCASSSGTGPLAGDEQYFGPGTRLTVT.